The sequence of this TCR beta chain was determined in a study of graft-versus-host responses after intestinal transplantation. Study at large: Recipients underwent multivisceral, liver-intestinal, or isolated intestinal transplants. Every recipient had anti-thymocyte globulin induction and around 3 years of tacrolimus plus steroids.

The V gene end was trimmed by 0 bases and the J gene end by 7 bases; junction bases not matched to a gene: 2. CDR1 and CDR2 from the germline V gene are SGHRS and YFSETQ. This CDR3 is built from 13 residues. On this clone itself: Its antigen is undetermined.

The table came from immunoSEQ multiplex PCR; TCRdb's copy has only in-frame clones and leaves some out. This sample has fewer than 75,000 clones, with over 85% found just once. Whole-study findings and limits: Graft-donor T cell macrochimerism coincided with high graft-versus-host to host-versus-graft clonal ratios in allografts. Recipient-marrow GvH clones were detected, some having first appeared in ileum or blood.

The chain combines TRBV5-1 with TRBJ2-7, with 9 bases lining up with TRBD1. Specimen: PBMCs, collected 26 days after transplant. The receptor was derived from a human patient who received an intestinal transplant, so some T cells may come from the graft donor. The CDR3 region is CASSLETGGEQYV. The CDR3 nucleotides read TGCGCCAGCAGCTTGGAGACAGGGGGAGAGCAGTACGTC.